The 25 T cell receptor beta chains listed next were all sequenced from one sample in a study of regulatory T cells in long-lasting Graves disease. Building the TCR beta libraries relied on iRepertoire HTBI primers, and CDR3 regions underwent Arm-PCR. From the multiplex PCR reads, TCRdb called clonotypes with MiXCR, one entry per CDR3 protein. The sample carries roughly 300,000 distinct CDR3 sequences, around 20% recorded once. Time point denoted: persistent/refractory GD, antithyroid drugs over 5 years with positive TRAb. PBMCs provided the RNA from which the TCR library was made. Sequencing used peripheral blood mononuclear cells (PBMCs), obtained when the disease was refractory, from a patient treated with antithyroid drugs. Receptor source: a female donor with Graves disease.

This chain joins TRBV7-9 and TRBJ1-2; possibly TRBD1 for D (5 bases). Trimming took 5 bases from V and 4 from J, leaving 17 bases between them. From germline, CDR1 is SEHNR and CDR2 FQNEAQ (reference sequence). The CDR3 runs to 15 residues. The chain's CDR3 is CASSQGDGFIYGYTF. The DNA of the CDR3 is TGTGCCAGCAGCCAAGGGGACGGATTTATCTATGGCTACACCTTC.

The rearrangement links TRBV11-2 to TRBJ2-7; D gene ambiguous. CDR3 size: 13 residues. Germline V gives CDR1 SGHAT, CDR2 FQNNGV. The V gene lost 8 bases and the J gene lost 1 base, with 12 bases spanning the gap. For the CDR3, the DNA is TGTGCCAGCGTACCAGTGTGGTCCTACGAGCAGTACTTC. It translates to CASVPVWSYEQYF.

At least ten counts were recorded for this clonotype. The chain is built from TRBV5-5 and TRBJ1-2; a possible D gene is TRBD1 (6 bases). V shed 7 bases and J shed 6 bases, with 19 bases lying between them. Per the germline V gene, CDR1 is SGHKS and CDR2 is YYEKEE (reference sequence). The CDR3 totals 14 residues. CDR3 DNA sequence: TGTGCCAGCGAGGAGGGGGTCTTGCTTAATGGCTACACCTTC. As protein: CASEEGVLLNGYTF. Complete variable domain (other parts from reference TRBV5-5 and TRBJ1-2): DAGVTQSPTHLIKTRGQQVTLRCSPISGHKSVSWYQQVLGQGPQFIFQYYEKEERGRGNFPDRFSARQFPNYSSELNVNALLLGDSALYLCASEEGVLLNGYTFGSGTRLTVV.

This clonotype showed up just a few times. CDR3 sequence (DNA): TGCGCCAGCAGCCCTCGCAAAACTCAAAATGAAAAACTGTTTTTT. Translated, it gives CASSPRKTQNEKLFF. The J gene is TRBJ1-4, the V gene TRBV4-1; no firm D call. The CDR3 is 15 amino acids. V was clipped by 4 bases and J by 5 bases, with 14 bases between them. CDR1 and CDR2 (germline): MGHRA, YSYEKL.

The chain couples TRBV5-4 to TRBJ1-2, with 7 bases aligning to TRBD1. In germline, CDR1 is SGHNT, CDR2 YYREEE (reference sequence). The V gene end was trimmed by 4 bases and the J gene end by 4 bases; junction bases not matched to a gene: 10. The CDR3 is 15 residues long. The DNA of the CDR3 is TGTGCCAGCAGCCCCCCGACAGGGATGGTCTATGGCTACACCTTC. Amino acid sequence: CASSPPTGMVYGYTF.

Many counts were recorded for this clonotype. The chain's CDR3 is CASRTGGNQPQHF. The CDR3 DNA follows: TGTGCCAGCAGGACAGGGGGAAATCAGCCCCAGCATTTT. This chain connects TRBV27 to TRBJ1-5; TRBD1 agrees at 9 bases. CDR1 is MNHEY, CDR2 SMNVEV, per germline (reference sequence). V shed 6 bases and J 4 bases; nucleotides not matched to a gene: 1. CDR3 length: 13 residues.

This clonotype has a count of ten or more. The chain combines TRBV7-9 with TRBJ2-2; D is unresolved. The V end was cut by 5 bases, the J end by 4 bases, with 14 bases between. Germline V gene lookup returns CDR1 SEHNR and CDR2 FQNEAQ (reference sequence). This CDR3 is built from 15 residues. CDR3 loop: CASSQKGLSTGELFF. The CDR3 DNA is TGTGCCAGCAGCCAGAAGGGTTTAAGCACCGGGGAGCTGTTTTTT.

Regarding this clonotype: Given a much more abundant clone one base away, this may be a read error. This rearrangement joins TRBV19 to TRBJ1-2; D gene uncertain. The germline V gene has CDR1 LNHDA and CDR2 SQIVND (reference sequence). The CDR3 consists of 13 residues. The CDR3 coding sequence is TGTGCCAGTAGGGCTCTCACCGACTATGGCCACACCTTC. It is translated as CASRALTDYGHTF.

The genes are TRBV20-1 and TRBJ2-7; TRBD1 might be the D (6 bases). The V end was cut by 5 bases, the J end by 2 bases, with 16 bases between. From germline, CDR1 is DFQATT and CDR2 SNEGSKA (reference sequence). The CDR3 covers 14 residues. CDR3 residues: CSAGDRRFTYEQYF. The CDR3 nucleotides are TGCAGTGCTGGCGACAGGAGATTCACCTACGAGCAGTACTTC.

This clonotype was recorded at least ten times. The chain has TRBV28 and TRBJ1-5, with a weak D call TRBD1 (5 bases). Deletions cut 3 bases from V and 2 bases from J, with 20 bases between. Germline V CDR1 and CDR2: MDHEN, SYDVKM. The CDR3 is 18 amino acids. The CDR3 spells CASSFWGVRGGGNQPQHF. The CDR3 DNA reads TGTGCCAGCAGTTTTTGGGGCGTAAGGGGAGGTGGCAATCAGCCCCAGCATTTT.

The V gene is TRBV24-1, the J gene TRBJ1-4, with 10 positions matching TRBD1. CDR1 and CDR2 (germline): KGHDR, SFDVKD. The CDR3 is 16 amino acids. Losses at the gene ends were 5 bases for V and 5 bases for J; bases not matched to a gene: 7. The CDR3 coding sequence is TGTGCCACCAGTGCCCCATGGGGACAGGGGAATGAAAAACTGTTTTTT. It encodes CATSAPWGQGNEKLFF.

The V call is TRBV12-3 or TRBV12-4, the J call TRBJ2-1; TRBD2 agrees at 12 bases. Trimming removed 4 bases from V and 4 bases from J; junction bases left unmatched: 5. The CDR3 sequence is 16 residues long. Written as DNA, the CDR3 is TGTGCCAGCAGTTCGACTAGCGGGGGCACTTACAATGAGCAGTTCTTC. It specifies CASSSTSGGTYNEQFF.

V usage is TRBV9 and J usage is TRBJ1-2, with 9 nucleotides matching TRBD1. Germline trimming cut 3 bases from V and 4 bases from J; bases unmatched to any gene: 10. Germline lookup yields CDR1 SGDLS and CDR2 YYNGEE. CDR3 length: 16 residues. The CDR3 sequence: CASSAPRTGATYGYTF. The DNA of the CDR3 is TGTGCCAGCAGCGCACCCCGGACAGGGGCCACCTATGGCTACACCTTC.

In this sample, this clonotype turned up a few times. The V gene is TRBV27, the J gene TRBJ1-6, with TRBD1 as a possible D gene (5 bases). The length of the CDR3 is 15 residues. Trimming removed 4 bases from V and 8 bases from J, with 15 bases in between. Germline loops: CDR1 MNHEY, CDR2 SMNVEV (reference sequence). The CDR3 loop reads CASSYWAGPDSPLHF. DNA for the CDR3: TGTGCCAGCAGTTACTGGGCAGGGCCGGATTCACCCCTCCACTTT.

This clonotype was picked up many times. CDR3 protein: CASSLEGAGNSPLHF. Here the CDR3 DNA reads TGTGCCAGCAGCTTAGAGGGGGCTGGGAATTCACCCCTCCACTTT. The genes are TRBV11-3 and TRBJ1-6, with D possibly matching TRBD1 (6 bases). CDR1 is SGHNT and CDR2 is YENEEA in the germline V gene. V was trimmed by 0 bases and J by 7 bases, leaving 10 bases between them. The CDR3 loop spans 15 amino acids.

This clonotype was seen only a few times. This chain joins TRBV4-1 and TRBJ1-2; a possible D gene is TRBD1 (5 bases). The CDR3 totals 15 residues. The germline CDR1 and CDR2 sequences are MGHRA and YSYEKL. V gave up 0 bases and J gave up 3 bases, with 11 bases separating them. For the CDR3, the DNA is TGCGCCAGCAGCCAAGAGGGGTCAGGGCACTATGGCTACACCTTC. This encodes CASSQEGSGHYGYTF.

The table lists this clonotype with a few counts. The chain carries TRBV6-1 and TRBJ1-1, with no clear D. This CDR3 is 15 amino acids long. Germline CDR1 and CDR2: MNHNS and SASEGT. V lost 6 bases, J lost 0 bases, and 14 bases lay in between. The CDR3 is CASSPGVVLNTEAFF. The CDR3, as DNA: TGTGCCAGCAGCCCCGGGGTAGTCTTGAACACTGAAGCTTTCTTT.

This clonotype was detected ten times or more. The rearrangement joins TRBV29-1 to TRBJ2-7; 8 bases match TRBD1. Germline V gene sequence: CDR1 SQVTM, CDR2 ANQGSEA. This CDR3 comprises 11 residues. The trim removed 6 bases at V and 6 bases at J, leaving 4 bases unmatched. The CDR3: CSVYRGSEQYF. CDR3 in DNA: TGCAGCGTCTACAGGGGGAGCGAGCAGTACTTC.

The chain links TRBV28 to TRBJ1-6; 9 bases agree with TRBD1. V was clipped by 3 bases and J by 8 bases; unmatched bases: 8. This CDR3 spans 16 amino acids. The germline CDR1 and CDR2 sequences are MDHEN and SYDVKM. CDR3 in DNA: TGTGCCAGCAGTTTCGGGGGACAGGGTGCGCATTCACCCCTCCACTTT. Amino acids: CASSFGGQGAHSPLHF.

A few counts support this clonotype. Written as DNA, the CDR3 is TGCAGTGCTAGAACTGGGGAGAACACTGAAGCTTTCTTT. Translating gives CSARTGENTEAFF. The chain couples TRBV20-1 to TRBJ1-1, with unresolved D. This CDR3 is built from 13 residues. Germline CDR1 DFQATT, CDR2 SNEGSKA (reference sequence). V gave up 2 bases and J gave up 1 base, with 8 bases separating them.

This clonotype was counted at least ten times. The genes are TRBV2 and TRBJ1-5; 7 bases are shared with TRBD1. Germline CDR1 SNHLY, CDR2 FYNNEI. The CDR3 length is 15 residues. V gave up 4 bases and J gave up 0 bases; unmatched junction bases: 3. CDR3 region: CASSGQGSSNQPQHF. The DNA of the CDR3 is TGTGCCAGCAGTGGACAGGGCTCTAGCAATCAGCCCCAGCATTTT. Full variable domain (missing parts from reference TRBV2 and TRBJ1-5): EPEVTQTPSHQVTQMGQEVILRCVPISNHLYFYWYRQILGQKVEFLVSFYNNEISEKSEIFDDQFSVERPDGSNFTLKIRSTKLEDSAMYFCASSGQGSSNQPQHFGDGTRLSIL.

This clonotype was seen repeatedly, ten times or more. V usage is TRBV6-1 and J usage is TRBJ2-5, with 12 nucleotides matching TRBD2. Unmatched junction bases numbered 4, after V lost 6 bases and J lost 2 bases. The CDR3 is 15 amino acids. The germline gives CDR1 MNHNS, CDR2 SASEGT. CDR3 coding DNA: TGTGCCAGCAGCTCTAGCGGGGGGGCACAAGAGACCCAGTACTTC. Its translation is CASSSSGGAQETQYF.

This chain uses TRBV12-3 or TRBV12-4 with TRBJ2-1, with D possibly TRBD2 on 6 matching bases. CDR3 length equals 14 residues. V lost 8 bases, J lost 0 bases, and 11 bases lay in between. CDR3 bases: TGTGCCAGCCGACGGGGGTTCTCCTACAATGAGCAGTTCTTC. It codes for CASRRGFSYNEQFF.

The V and J genes are TRBV18 and TRBJ1-1; possibly TRBD1 for D (6 bases). This CDR3 contains 13 residues. The V gene's germline CDR1 is KGHSH and CDR2 LQKENI. V was trimmed by 3 bases and J by 5 bases, leaving 10 bases between them. The CDR3 protein is CASSPWGLTEAFF. CDR3 DNA sequence: TGTGCCAGCTCACCCTGGGGGCTGACTGAAGCTTTCTTT.

This clonotype showed up many times. The chain links TRBV7-3 to TRBJ1-6, with unresolved D. V was trimmed by 0 bases and J by 9 bases, leaving 6 bases between them. Per germline, CDR1 SGHTA and CDR2 FQGTGA. This CDR3 is built from 13 residues. CDR3 residues: CASSLTGSSPLHF. In nucleotides, the CDR3 is TGTGCCAGCAGCTTAACCGGTTCTTCACCCCTCCACTTT.